This T cell receptor beta chain emerged from a study of blood T cell repertoires in COVID-19. About the research overall: Each recovered donor of Cohort 3 presented with two negative PCRs, clearance, or symptom resolution. There were acute and convalescent COVID-19 samples, and they came from the United States, Italy and Spain. T cells, B-cell-depleted T cells, or PBMCs provided the cDNA or gDNA that served as material.

TCRdb keeps only in-frame clones here, not all; method: immunoSEQ multiplex PCR. The sample records 200,000 to 250,000 clones, 80% to 90% being singletons. The cohort comprised adults aged 18 to 89 years residing in under 25 US areas. The ends were cut back, 2 bases at V and 3 bases at J, with 15 bases in the middle. Per the germline V gene, CDR1 is SGHDT and CDR2 is YYEEEE. The CDR3 sequence is 15 residues long. The chain uses TRBV5-6 and TRBJ2-7; D possibly corresponds to TRBD1 (6 bases). This clonotype originated in a woman aged 50 to 60 in a cohort exposed to, infected with or recovered from COVID-19 (not recorded which). Material for sequencing was PBMCs or T cells enriched from blood (not recorded which). The CDR3 nucleotides read TGTGCCAGCAGCTTATCAGGGGAAGTTCTCTACGAGCAGTACTTC. Its translation: CASSLSGEVLYEQYF.